The clone carrying this TCR beta chain occurred a few times. Both 60 Vbeta primers and 13 Jbeta primers went into the PCR. The table came from immunoSEQ multiplex PCR; TCRdb's copy has only in-frame clones and leaves some out. The top ten clones hold roughly 2.3% of a sample with around 150,000 clones, approximately 80% of them seen once. The sample comes from a study of cytomegalovirus exposure and HLA in healthy donors. CDR1 and CDR2 from the germline V gene are SQVTM and ANQGSEA. The CDR3 is 14 residues long. V shed 6 bases and J 3 bases; nucleotides not matched to a gene: 9. The sequence was collected from a man aged 25-45 years in good health and CMV-seronegative. The sequencing input was PBMCs. The rearrangement joins TRBV29-1 to TRBJ1-2; 8 bases are a match to TRBD1. CDR3 sequence: CSVGKQGAHYGYTF. The CDR3, as DNA: TGCAGCGTAGGGAAGCAGGGGGCTCACTATGGCTACACCTTC.